The 20 T cell receptor beta chains listed next were all sequenced from one sample in a study of blood T cell repertoires in COVID-19. This table comes from immunoSEQ multiplex PCR, and its TCRdb copy is limited to in-frame clones, with some not included. The sample carries some 250,000 clones, 88% recorded once. Sequenced material: peripheral blood. The receptors originated from a woman in her 30s with acute or convalescent COVID-19.

The chain carries TRBV6-2 or TRBV6-3 and TRBJ2-3, with no clear D. The germline V and J ends were trimmed by 5 bases and 2 bases, with 8 bases remaining between them. The germline V gene has CDR1 MNHEY and CDR2 SVGEGT. This CDR3 has 13 residues. CDR3 in amino acids: CASSISYTDTQYF. The CDR3 nucleotides are TGTGCCAGCAGTATCTCCTACACAGATACGCAGTATTTT.

This clone was detected once. The chain uses TRBV29-1 and TRBJ2-3; TRBD2 is a possible D gene (5 bases). The V end lost 4 bases, the J end lost 4 bases, and 9 bases lay between the germline ends. Germline V gene data show CDR1 as SQVTM and CDR2 as ANQGSEA. The CDR3 runs 12 residues. The CDR3 DNA is TGCAGCGTTGGGTCTAGCCCAGATACGCAGTATTTT. It encodes CSVGSSPDTQYF.

The rearrangement links TRBV7-2 to TRBJ2-7; 9 nucleotides agree with TRBD2. Unmatched junction bases numbered 8, after V lost 2 bases and J lost 3 bases. CDR1 and CDR2 (germline): SGHTA, FQGNSA. The length of the CDR3 is 16 residues. This CDR3 is CASSLSWAGGFYEQYF. Written as DNA, the CDR3 is TGTGCCAGCAGCTTATCTTGGGCGGGAGGGTTCTACGAGCAGTACTTC.

This chain joins TRBV6-5 and TRBJ2-7, with 7 bases aligning to TRBD2. This CDR3 region has 15 residues. Germline CDR1 MNHEY, CDR2 SVGAGI. V was clipped by 0 bases and J by 3 bases; unmatched bases: 5. CDR3 nucleotides: TGTGCCAGCAGTTACTCGTCGGGAGGCAACTACGAGCAGTACTTC. It is translated as CASSYSSGGNYEQYF.

This chain uses TRBV18 with TRBJ1-5, with 8 bases matching TRBD1. Unmatched junction bases numbered 8, after V lost 3 bases and J lost 7 bases. Germline-derived CDR1 and CDR2 are KGHSH and LQKENI. The CDR3 totals 15 residues. CDR3 region: CASSPDREGWQPQHF. The CDR3 DNA reads as TGTGCCAGCTCACCGGACAGGGAGGGATGGCAGCCCCAGCATTTT.

The CDR3 DNA reads TGTGCCATCAGGGGACGACTAGCGGGAGTGAATGAGCAGTTCTTC. Translated, it gives CAIRGRLAGVNEQFF. The rearrangement uses TRBV10-3 and TRBJ2-1, with 12 bases lining up with TRBD2. Per the germline V gene, CDR1 is ENHRY and CDR2 is SYGVKD. Trimming at V came to 6 bases and at J to 7 bases, leaving 7 bases not matched to a gene. The CDR3 spans 15 residues.

CDR3 residues: CASLMAGTGETQYF. The CDR3 DNA follows: TGTGCCAGCTTGATGGCTGGGACAGGGGAGACCCAGTACTTC. The V gene is TRBV7-9, the J gene TRBJ2-5, with TRBD1 identical over 9 bases. The V and J ends lost 8 bases and 5 bases, in that order; junction bases with no gene match: 9. This CDR3 spans 14 amino acids. Germline V gives CDR1 SEHNR, CDR2 FQNEAQ (reference sequence).

J is TRBJ1-5 and V is TRBV6-5; D is unresolved. V was trimmed by 6 bases and J by 3 bases, leaving 6 bases between them. Germline CDR1 MNHEY, CDR2 SVGAGI. The CDR3 has 12 residues. The CDR3 is CASSRLNQPQHF. CDR3 nucleotide sequence: TGTGCCAGCAGCAGACTCAATCAGCCCCAGCATTTT.

The CDR3 nucleotides read TGTGCCAGTAGTATGCGTTTTGGACAGGGGACCACCGGGGAGCTGTTTTTT. This gives the protein CASSMRFGQGTTGELFF. The chain combines TRBV19 with TRBJ2-2; TRBD1 aligns across 9 bases. The V and J ends lost 3 bases and 4 bases, in that order; junction bases with no gene match: 9. Germline CDR1 LNHDA, CDR2 SQIVND (reference sequence). The CDR3 covers 17 residues.

The rearrangement uses TRBV30 and TRBJ2-2; TRBD2 agrees at 16 bases. Germline values: CDR1 GTSNPN, CDR2 SVGIG (reference sequence). CDR3 size: 18 residues. V shed 1 base, J shed 6 bases, and the junction held 8 bases outside the gene matches. CDR3 in DNA: TGTGCCTGGAGTGCCGGGACTAGCGGGAGGGCCTTCCCCGGGGAGCTGTTTTTT. It codes for CAWSAGTSGRAFPGELFF.

The rearrangement uses TRBV9 and TRBJ1-3; no definite D call. This CDR3 contains 15 residues. Looked up from germline, CDR1 is SGDLS and CDR2 is YYNGEE. Trimming took 1 base from V and 0 from J, leaving 8 bases between them. The CDR3 loop is CASSVNILSGNTIYF. The DNA for the CDR3 is TGTGCCAGCAGCGTAAACATCCTCTCTGGAAACACCATATATTTT.

This clone is categorized as large. The rearrangement joins TRBV7-6 to TRBJ2-1; 9 positions match TRBD1. This CDR3 region has 14 residues. CDR1 SGHVS and CDR2 FNYEAQ come from the germline V gene. Germline trimming cut 4 bases from V and 5 bases from J; bases unmatched to any gene: 3. The DNA of the CDR3 is TGTGCCAGCAGCTCGGGACAGGGACACAATGAGCAGTTCTTC. As protein: CASSSGQGHNEQFF.

The gene calls are TRBV24-1 and TRBJ2-1; possibly TRBD1 for D (5 bases). Trimming cost V 3 bases and J 6 bases, with 14 bases left between them. The CDR3 has 15 residues. The germline V gene encodes CDR1 KGHDR and CDR2 SFDVKD. CDR3 protein: CATSDPRGFGNEQFF. CDR3 DNA sequence: TGTGCCACCAGTGATCCTAGGGGTTTTGGCAATGAGCAGTTCTTC.

The CDR3 DNA reads as TGCAGCGTTGAACGCGGGACAGACACCGGGGAGCTGTTTTTT. It translates to CSVERGTDTGELFF. The gene calls are TRBV29-1 and TRBJ2-2; the D gene is possibly TRBD1 (7 bases). CDR1 SQVTM and CDR2 ANQGSEA come from the germline V gene. V was shortened by 2 bases and J by 3 bases, with 10 bases between the two germline ends. CDR3 length equals 14 residues.

This clone was seen a few times. The chain carries TRBV10-2 and TRBJ1-6; D is unresolved. The germline gives CDR1 WSHSY, CDR2 SAAADI. Trimming left V 4 bases short and J 7 bases short, with 5 bases between. The CDR3 has 12 amino acids. CDR3 protein: CASSGGNSPLHF. CDR3 DNA sequence: TGCGCCAGCAGTGGTGGCAATTCACCCCTCCACTTT.

The chain couples TRBV13 to TRBJ2-2, with D perhaps matching TRBD2 (6 bases). The CDR3 totals 14 residues. The ends were cut back, 7 bases at V and 3 bases at J, with 12 bases in the middle. The germline gives CDR1 PRHDT, CDR2 FYEKMQ (reference sequence). CDR3 bases: TGTGCCAGCATGCGGGGCTACGACACCGGGGAGCTGTTTTTT. Translation: CASMRGYDTGELFF.

The chain joins TRBV7-9 to TRBJ2-1, with 8 bases that match TRBD2. Per germline, CDR1 SEHNR and CDR2 FQNEAQ (reference sequence). V lost 7 bases, J lost 7 bases, and 6 bases stayed unmatched. This CDR3 has 13 residues. Written as DNA, the CDR3 is TGTGCCAGCATCACTAGCGGATTTAATGAGCAGTTCTTC. As protein: CASITSGFNEQFF. The full variable domain, its missing parts supplied by reference TRBV7-9 and TRBJ2-1, is DTGVSQNPRHKITKRGQNVTFRCDPISEHNRLYWYRQTLGQGPEFLTYFQNEAQLEKSRLLSDRFSAERPKGSFSTLEIQRTEQGDSAMYLCASITSGFNEQFFGPGTRLTVL.

V is TRBV4-3 and J is TRBJ2-3, with D possibly being TRBD2 (6 bases). Between the trimmed V and J ends, which lost 5 bases and 1 base, there was a span of 10 bases. This CDR3 has 14 residues. The germline V gene has CDR1 LGHNA and CDR2 YSLEER. The CDR3 region is CASSGRTGTDTQYF. As DNA, the CDR3 is TGCGCCAGCAGCGGGAGGACCGGCACAGATACGCAGTATTTT.

J is TRBJ2-5 and V is TRBV15, with 8 bases identical to TRBD2. The CDR3 runs to 14 residues. Germline trimming cut 3 bases from V and 5 bases from J; bases unmatched to any gene: 5. Germline loops: CDR1 LNHNV, CDR2 YYDKDF (reference sequence). CDR3 bases: TGTGCCACCAGCAGGGTAGCGGGAAAGGAGACCCAGTACTTC. Translation gives CATSRVAGKETQYF.

The rearrangement joins TRBV19 to TRBJ2-1; no clear D gene. The CDR3 totals 15 residues. The germline CDR1 and CDR2 sequences are LNHDA and SQIVND (reference sequence). V was trimmed by 7 bases and J by 0 bases, leaving 13 bases between them. The CDR3 here is CASIGASGSYNEQFF. DNA for the CDR3: TGTGCCAGTATAGGAGCGTCTGGCTCCTACAATGAGCAGTTCTTC.